This TCR beta chain was recovered during a study of regulatory and conventional T cells in RAG deficiency. Study-wide results and limits: Omenn patients showed >80% Treg-Tconv overlap and shorter CDR3 lengths.

Regarding this clone: Its antigen is unidentified.

The sorted conventional CD4+ T cells were CD25-low and CD127-high, with genomic DNA sequenced. This table comes from immunoSEQ multiplex PCR, and its TCRdb copy is limited to in-frame clones, with some not included. The repertoire holds fewer than 40,000 clones, with approximately 96% as singletons. The CDR3 has 16 amino acids. CDR1 is MNHEY, CDR2 SMNVEV, per germline (reference sequence). V shed 0 bases, J shed 2 bases, and the junction held 6 bases outside the gene matches. The data were also submitted as part of a second study, on regulatory T cells. That work adds: Amplification used 52 TRBV primers and 13 TRBJ primers. Regulatory T cells showed the strongest V-J pair restriction and V/J gene skewing among patient repertoires.

This chain uses TRBV27 with TRBJ2-5, with TRBD1 matching 7 bases. This receptor was identified in a human donor in good health. Specimen: CD25- CD4+ T cells sorted from blood. CDR3 amino acids: CASSLSRTGGQETQYF. DNA for the CDR3: TGTGCCAGCAGTTTATCGCGGACAGGAGGACAAGAGACCCAGTACTTC.